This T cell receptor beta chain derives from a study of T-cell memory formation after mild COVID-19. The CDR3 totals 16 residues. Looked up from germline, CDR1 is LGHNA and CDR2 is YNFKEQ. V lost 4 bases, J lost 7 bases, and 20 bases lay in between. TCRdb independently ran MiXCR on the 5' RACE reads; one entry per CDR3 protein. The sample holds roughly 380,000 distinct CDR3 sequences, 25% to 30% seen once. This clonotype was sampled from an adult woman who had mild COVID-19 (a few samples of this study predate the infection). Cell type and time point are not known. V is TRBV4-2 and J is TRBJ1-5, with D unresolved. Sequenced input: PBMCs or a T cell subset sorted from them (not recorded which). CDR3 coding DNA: TGTGCCAGCAGCCCCTCCGCGATGCTGTCTGAGCAGCCCCAGCATTTT. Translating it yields CASSPSAMLSEQPQHF.